The subject of this entry is one TCR beta chain. The data are from a study of radiotherapy plus CTLA-4 blockade in lung cancer. With ipilimumab providing CTLA-4 blockade, focal radiation was administered to patients who had chemo-refractory metastatic non-small-cell lung cancer. CDR3 length: 16 residues. CDR1 and CDR2 (germline): MNHNY, SVGAGI (reference sequence). The V end lost 0 bases, the J end lost 5 bases, and 14 bases lay between the germline ends. This table comes from immunoSEQ multiplex PCR, and its TCRdb copy is limited to in-frame clones, with some not included. The sample has approximately 83,000 clones, around 76% seen once.

The TCR sequence derives from a human donor with non-small cell lung cancer who had a partial response to radiotherapy plus ipilimumab. Some clones in this sample may be carry-over from other donors' samples. Material: peripheral blood, obtained from a patient treated with radiotherapy plus ipilimumab. The genes are TRBV6-6 and TRBJ2-1; D may be TRBD2 (6 bases). CDR3 nucleotides: TGTGCCAGCAGTTACTCGATGGGGGGTGTCAACAATGAGCAGTTCTTC. Translating it yields CASSYSMGGVNNEQFF.